Sequencing of this T cell receptor (beta chain) was carried out in a study of blood T cell repertoires in COVID-19. On the study more broadly: Acute and convalescent COVID-19 specimens originated in the United States, Italy and Spain. T cells, B-cell-depleted T cells, or PBMCs supplied cDNA or gDNA.

Unmatched junction bases numbered 2, after V lost 2 bases and J lost 0 bases. The CDR3 length is 16 residues. Germline V CDR1 and CDR2: SGHAT, FQNNGV. Method: immunoSEQ multiplex PCR; TCRdb's copy keeps in-frame clones and lacks some. This sample carries roughly 30,000 clones, 93% of them seen once, and the ten largest clones take more than 4.5%. The source is a human donor in a cohort sampled during active COVID-19. V gene TRBV11-2 combines with J gene TRBJ2-1, with 9 nucleotides matching TRBD1. Material: peripheral blood. The CDR3 DNA sequence: TGTGCCAGCAGCTTATGGGGACAGGGCTCCTACAATGAGCAGTTCTTC. The encoded protein is CASSLWGQGSYNEQFF. The full variable domain, in which reference TRBV11-2 and TRBJ2-1 provide the parts outside the CDR3, is EAGVAQSPRYKIIEKRQSVAFWCNPISGHATLYWYQQILGQGPKLLIQFQNNGVVDDSQLPKDRFSAERLKGVDSTLKIQPAKLEDSAVYLCASSLWGQGSYNEQFFGPGTRLTVL.